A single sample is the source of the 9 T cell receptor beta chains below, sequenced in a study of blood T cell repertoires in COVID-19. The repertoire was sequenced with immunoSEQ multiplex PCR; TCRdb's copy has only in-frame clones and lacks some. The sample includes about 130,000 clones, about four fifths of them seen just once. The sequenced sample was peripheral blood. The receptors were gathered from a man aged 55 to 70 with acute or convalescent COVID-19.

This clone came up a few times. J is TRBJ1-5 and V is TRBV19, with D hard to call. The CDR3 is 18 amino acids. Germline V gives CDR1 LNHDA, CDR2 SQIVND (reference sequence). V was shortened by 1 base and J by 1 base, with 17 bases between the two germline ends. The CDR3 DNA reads TGTGCCAGTAGTATAGGGGCGGGCCGGGGAAGGAGCAATCAGCCCCAGCATTTT. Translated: CASSIGAGRGRSNQPQHF.

The CDR3 DNA sequence: TGTGCCAGCAGTGATGGACACTCGACCGGGGAGCTGTTTTTT. Amino acid sequence: CASSDGHSTGELFF. The rearrangement joins TRBV2 to TRBJ2-2; tentative D call: TRBD1 (5 bases). CDR1 SNHLY and CDR2 FYNNEI come from the germline V gene. The length of the CDR3 is 14 residues. Deletions cut 3 bases from V and 5 bases from J, with 10 bases between.

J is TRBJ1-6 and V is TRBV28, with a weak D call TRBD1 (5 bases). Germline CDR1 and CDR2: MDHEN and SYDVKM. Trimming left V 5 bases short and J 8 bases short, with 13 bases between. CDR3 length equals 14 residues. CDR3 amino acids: CASSTLDSYSPLHF. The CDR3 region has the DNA TGTGCCAGCAGTACCCTCGACAGTTATTCACCCCTCCACTTT. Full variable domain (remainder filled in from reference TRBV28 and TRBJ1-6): DVKVTQSSRYLVKRTGEKVFLECVQDMDHENMFWYRQDPGLGLRLIYFSYDVKMKEKGDIPEGYSVSREKKERFSLILESASTNQTSMYLCASSTLDSYSPLHFGNGTRLTVT.

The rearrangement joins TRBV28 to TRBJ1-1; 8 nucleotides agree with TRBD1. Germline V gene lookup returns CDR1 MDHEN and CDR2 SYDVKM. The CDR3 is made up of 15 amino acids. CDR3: CACMARTGLPPEAFF. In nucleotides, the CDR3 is TGTGCATGTATGGCTCGGACAGGGCTTCCCCCTGAAGCTTTCTTT.

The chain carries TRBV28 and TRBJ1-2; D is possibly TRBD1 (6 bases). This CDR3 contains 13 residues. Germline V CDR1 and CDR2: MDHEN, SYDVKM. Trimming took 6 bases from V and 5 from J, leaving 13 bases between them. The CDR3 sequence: CASSLGTTYGYTF. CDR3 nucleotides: TGTGCCAGCAGCCTCGGGACAACTTATGGCTACACCTTC.

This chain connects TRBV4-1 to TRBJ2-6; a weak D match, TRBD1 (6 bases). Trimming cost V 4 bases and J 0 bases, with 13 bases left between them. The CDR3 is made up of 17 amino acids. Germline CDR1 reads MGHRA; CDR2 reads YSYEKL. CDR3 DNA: TGCGCCAGCAGCCCCCGGGCCAGGGGCTCTGGGGCCAACGTCCTGACTTTC. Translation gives CASSPRARGSGANVLTF.

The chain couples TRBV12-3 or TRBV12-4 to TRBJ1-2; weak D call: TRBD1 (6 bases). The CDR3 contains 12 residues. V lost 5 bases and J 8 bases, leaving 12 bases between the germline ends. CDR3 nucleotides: TGTGCCAGCAGTAGGTACAGGGTCGGCTACACCTTC. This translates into CASSRYRVGYTF.

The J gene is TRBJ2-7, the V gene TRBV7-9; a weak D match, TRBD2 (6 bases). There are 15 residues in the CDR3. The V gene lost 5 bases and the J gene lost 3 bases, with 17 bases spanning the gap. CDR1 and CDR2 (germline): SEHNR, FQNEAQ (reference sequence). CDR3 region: CASSPILAFGYEQYF. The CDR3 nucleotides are TGTGCCAGCAGCCCAATTCTAGCGTTCGGCTACGAGCAGTACTTC.

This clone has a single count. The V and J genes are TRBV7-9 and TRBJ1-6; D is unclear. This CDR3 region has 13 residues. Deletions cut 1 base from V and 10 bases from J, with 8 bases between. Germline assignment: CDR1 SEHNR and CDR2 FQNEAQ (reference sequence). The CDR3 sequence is CASSLVAESPLHF. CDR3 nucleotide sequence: TGTGCCAGCAGCTTAGTAGCCGAATCACCCCTCCACTTT.